A single sample gave rise to the 16 T cell receptor beta chains below, sequenced in a study of spatial heterogeneity in lung cancer. TCRdb reprocessed the 5' RACE reads via MiXCR and lists one record per CDR3 protein. The data show some 120,000 distinct CDR3 sequences, 10% to 15% seen once. Time point here: blood at routine non-recurrence follow-up after resection. The input material, whole RNA from tumor, nontumor lung or frozen PBMC, was sequenced unsorted. Material: PBMCs, obtained at follow-up. These receptors all come from a male donor with early-stage non-small cell lung cancer.

V usage is TRBV20-1 and J usage is TRBJ1-4, with 8 bases identical to TRBD1. The CDR3 totals 14 residues. From germline, CDR1 is DFQATT and CDR2 SNEGSKA (reference sequence). J was trimmed by 4 bases and V by 6 bases; bases with no gene match: 7. The CDR3 coding sequence is TGCAGTGCCAGTCAGGGGGCGGGTAATGAAAAACTGTTTTTT. This codes for CSASQGAGNEKLFF.

The V gene is TRBV20-1, the J gene TRBJ1-1, with TRBD1 identical over 7 bases. With V trimmed by 1 base and J by 6 bases, 2 bases remained unmatched. Germline CDR1 DFQATT, CDR2 SNEGSKA (reference sequence). The CDR3 is 12 residues long. The CDR3 nucleotides are TGCAGTGCTAGAGCCCAGGGGGCTGAAGCTTTCTTT. Translating gives CSARAQGAEAFF.

In this sample, this clonotype turned up a few times. The V and J genes are TRBV18 and TRBJ2-7; 11 bases line up with TRBD2. Germline CDR1 is KGHSH and CDR2 is LQKENI. Trimming took 4 bases from V and 3 from J; bases not matched to a gene: 5. The CDR3 is 15 residues long. The CDR3: CASSQGLADLYEQYF. The CDR3 DNA follows: TGTGCCAGCTCACAGGGACTAGCGGACCTCTACGAGCAGTACTTC.

The chain has TRBV6-5 and TRBJ2-1; 10 nucleotides line up with TRBD1. The germline gives CDR1 MNHEY, CDR2 SVGAGI. V gave up 8 bases and J gave up 5 bases; unmatched junction bases: 6. The CDR3 runs to 14 residues. The CDR3 nucleotides read TGTGCCAGCCCCCCCGGGACAGGGGACAATGAGCAGTTCTTC. It specifies CASPPGTGDNEQFF.

This clonotype was picked up many times. The genes are TRBV20-1 and TRBJ1-2, with TRBD1 identical over 9 bases. Trimming removed 6 bases from V and 8 bases from J; junction bases left unmatched: 7. CDR3 size: 12 residues. CDR1 DFQATT and CDR2 SNEGSKA come from the germline V gene (reference sequence). The chain's CDR3 is CSAPGQGGGYTF. In nucleotides, the CDR3 is TGCAGTGCCCCGGGACAGGGAGGGGGCTACACCTTC.

This clonotype has ten or more counts. This chain links TRBV5-1 with TRBJ1-1, with D uncertain. The ends were cut back, 4 bases at V and 2 bases at J, with 9 bases in the middle. From germline, CDR1 is SGHRS and CDR2 YFSETQ. CDR3 size: 13 residues. CDR3 residues: CASSTRPNTEAFF. CDR3 coding DNA: TGCGCCAGCAGCACTAGACCCAACACTGAAGCTTTCTTT.

V and J are TRBV19 and TRBJ2-3, with 7 bases aligning to TRBD2. The CDR3 has 15 amino acids. CDR1 is LNHDA, CDR2 SQIVND, per germline (reference sequence). The J segment lost 6 bases and the V segment lost 9 bases, leaving 15 bases of the junction unmatched. The CDR3 DNA reads as TGTGCCAGCGCAAAACCTTCTCTAGCGGCGGATACGCAGTATTTT. Its translation: CASAKPSLAADTQYF.

The J gene is TRBJ1-1, the V gene TRBV28; D is unresolved. The CDR3 has 14 amino acids. Germline lookup yields CDR1 MDHEN and CDR2 SYDVKM. Trimming cost V 6 bases and J 1 base, with 12 bases left between them. The CDR3 spells CASRDPSSNTEAFF. The CDR3 bases are TGTGCCAGCAGGGATCCCTCGTCGAACACTGAAGCTTTCTTT.

This clonotype was seen only a few times. The V gene is TRBV4-3, the J gene TRBJ1-3, with TRBD1 matching over 7 bases. J gave up 0 bases and V 0 bases, and 5 bases lay outside the gene matches. The CDR3 sequence is 17 residues long. The V gene's germline CDR1 is LGHNA and CDR2 YSLEER. This CDR3 is CASSQDLQGSSGNTIYF. The CDR3 region has the DNA TGCGCCAGCAGCCAAGATCTACAGGGGAGCTCTGGAAACACCATATATTTT.

In this sample, this clonotype turned up many times. This chain joins TRBV29-1 and TRBJ1-1; 7 bases line up with TRBD1. This CDR3 has 13 residues. Germline assignment: CDR1 SQVTM and CDR2 ANQGSEA. The V and J ends lost 7 bases and 8 bases, in that order; junction bases with no gene match: 13. The CDR3 DNA reads as TGCAGCGCGGGGACAGCACCTCCGGGAGAAGCTTTCTTT. Translation: CSAGTAPPGEAFF.

This clonotype was seen only a few times. The chain couples TRBV20-1 to TRBJ2-1, with 11 bases fitting TRBD2. The germline V gene encodes CDR1 DFQATT and CDR2 SNEGSKA (reference sequence). The CDR3 totals 15 residues. V shed 3 bases, J shed 6 bases, and the junction held 7 bases outside the gene matches. The DNA for the CDR3 is TGCAGTGCTAGGCATGGGACTAGCGGTCGCAATGAGCAGTTCTTC. This sequence encodes CSARHGTSGRNEQFF.

The chain links TRBV6-2 or TRBV6-3 to TRBJ2-7; tentatively, D is TRBD2 (6 bases). Trimming took off 5 bases at V and 0 bases at J, with 14 bases between the two ends. Per germline, CDR1 MNHEY and CDR2 SVGEGT. The CDR3 has 15 amino acids. The CDR3 protein is CASSRTSLFSYEQYF. The CDR3 bases are TGTGCCAGCAGTCGTACTAGCCTCTTCTCCTACGAGCAGTACTTC.

The chain couples TRBV12-3 or TRBV12-4 to TRBJ2-2, with 8 bases matching TRBD1. V was pared by 3 bases and J by 5 bases, with 5 bases of the junction left unmatched. The CDR3 loop spans 15 amino acids. The CDR3 here is CASSLGTGSTGELFF. Written as DNA, the CDR3 is TGTGCCAGCAGTTTGGGGACAGGCAGTACCGGGGAGCTGTTTTTT.

This clonotype was detected a few times. V gene TRBV12-3 or TRBV12-4 combines with J gene TRBJ2-3; D is unclear. The CDR3 is 14 residues long. Trimming shortened V by 1 base and J by 0 bases, and 5 bases separated the two germline ends. The CDR3 region is CASSLGPSTDTQYF. DNA for the CDR3: TGTGCCAGCAGTTTAGGACCGAGCACAGATACGCAGTATTTT.

The CDR3 DNA follows: TGTGCCAGCAGCAAACGACAGGAAAAACTGTTTTTT. Its translation: CASSKRQEKLFF. The V gene is TRBV5-5, the J gene TRBJ1-4, with D perhaps matching TRBD1 (5 bases). The CDR3 runs to 12 residues. Between the trimmed V and J ends, which lost 4 bases and 8 bases, there was a span of 9 bases. CDR1 and CDR2 (germline): SGHKS, YYEKEE (reference sequence).

This clonotype was observed many times. The chain recombines TRBV29-1 with TRBJ2-3; the D is unclear. Germline lookup yields CDR1 SQVTM and CDR2 ANQGSEA. The ends were cut back, 7 bases at V and 1 base at J, with 15 bases in the middle. The length of the CDR3 is 14 residues. The CDR3 DNA sequence: TGCAGCGCCTCGATTGGGGATGGCACAGATACGCAGTATTTT. Residues: CSASIGDGTDTQYF.